Each of the 8 T cell receptor beta chains below was sequenced from the same sample in a study of shared clonotypes between healthy human individuals. Libraries were prepared by immunoSEQ multiplex PCR; TCRdb keeps only in-frame clonotypes and omits some of them. The repertoire holds about 490,000 clones, with over 70% as singletons. The sequenced sample consisted of PBMCs. These receptors all stem from a woman in her thirties or forties in good health. Some clones in this sample may be carry-over from other donors' samples.

The J gene is TRBJ1-4, the V gene TRBV9, with D maybe TRBD1 (5 bases). CDR3 size: 15 residues. V lost 2 bases, J lost 5 bases, and 13 bases lay in between. In germline, CDR1 is SGDLS, CDR2 YYNGEE. CDR3 region: CASSVGLAGNEKLFF. In DNA, the CDR3 is TGTGCCAGCAGCGTGGGTCTGGCAGGGAATGAAAAACTGTTTTTT.

This clone was counted once. CDR3 region: CAWSQFTGTGELFF. The DNA for the CDR3 is TGTGCCTGGTCGCAATTCACAGGGACCGGGGAGCTGTTTTTT. The chain links TRBV30 to TRBJ2-2, with a weak D call TRBD1 (6 bases). CDR3 size: 14 residues. V was clipped by 5 bases and J by 5 bases, with 15 bases between them. The V gene's germline CDR1 is GTSNPN and CDR2 SVGIG (reference sequence).

This clone was observed once. The V call is TRBV18, the J call TRBJ2-7; D is ambiguous. The V end was cut by 3 bases, the J end by 4 bases, with 13 bases between. The germline V gene has CDR1 KGHSH and CDR2 LQKENI. The CDR3 loop spans 14 amino acids. DNA of the CDR3: TGTGCCAGCTCACCCTCCCTGGCACCATACGAGCAGTACTTC. This gives the protein CASSPSLAPYEQYF. Variable domain in full (rest from reference TRBV18 and TRBJ2-7): NAGVMQNPRHLVRRRGQEARLRCSPMKGHSHVYWYRQLPEEGLKFMVYLQKENIIDESGMPKERFSAEFPKEGPSILRIQQVVRGDSAAYFCASSPSLAPYEQYFGPGTRLTVT.

V is TRBV5-1 and J is TRBJ2-1; D remains ambiguous. Germline values: CDR1 SGHRS, CDR2 YFSETQ. The CDR3 totals 14 residues. The V and J ends lost 3 bases and 0 bases respectively, with 7 bases between them. The CDR3: CASSWQSSYNEQFF. The DNA for the CDR3 is TGCGCCAGCAGCTGGCAAAGCTCCTACAATGAGCAGTTCTTC.

As concerns this clone: A read error is likely here: a far larger clone is one base away. This chain links TRBV11-2 with TRBJ2-1; perhaps TRBD2 as D (6 bases). V was trimmed by 5 bases and J by 4 bases, leaving 15 bases between them. Germline values: CDR1 SGHAT, CDR2 FQNNGV. This CDR3 is built from 15 residues. The CDR3: CASSVQVGGYNEQFF. As DNA, the CDR3 is TGTGCCAGCAGCGTGCAAGTGGGAGGATACAATGAGCAGTTCTTC.

The chain uses TRBV6-1 and TRBJ1-1; 7 bases match TRBD1. Germline V CDR1 and CDR2: MNHNS, SASEGT. V lost 3 bases, J lost 8 bases, and 9 bases stayed unmatched. The CDR3 loop spans 14 amino acids. Here the CDR3 reads CASSEGWTGREAFF. The CDR3 DNA sequence: TGTGCCAGCAGTGAGGGTTGGACAGGCCGAGAAGCTTTCTTT.

Concerning this clone: A single base is all that separates this from a far larger clone, so a read error is likely. The chain employs TRBV10-3 and TRBJ2-1, with D tentatively TRBD1 or TRBD2 (5 bases each). This CDR3 spans 15 amino acids. Germline CDR1 and CDR2: ENHRY and SYGVKD. The CDR3 nucleotides are TGTGCCGTCAGTGAGTTAAGCGGACAATACAATGAGCAGTTCTTC. It codes for CAVSELSGQYNEQFF.

This clone showed up just a few times. The J gene is TRBJ1-2, the V gene TRBV18; no reliable D call. Germline assignment: CDR1 KGHSH and CDR2 LQKENI. CDR3 length equals 13 residues. Trimming removed 1 base at V and 8 bases at J, with 11 bases between. The CDR3 sequence: CASSPRQNAGYTF. In nucleotides, the CDR3 is TGTGCCAGCTCACCACGCCAGAATGCCGGCTACACCTTC.